The 3 T cell receptor beta chains below all came from one sample that was sequenced in a study of T cells expressing NK-cell markers. TCRdb reanalyzed the 5' RACE reads and collapses them to one entry per CDR3 protein, without DNA. This table holds 250,000 to 300,000 distinct CDR3 sequences. Sequencing used blood T cells: a sorted CD56 or NKG2C T cell subset, CD4+ or CD8+ T cells, or bulk PBMC T cells (not recorded which). All receptors come from a man between 18 and 35 years old in good health.

The chain links TRBV7-6 to TRBJ2-6; the D call of TRBD1 rests on TCRdb alone, since no DNA is present to check it. This CDR3 is built from 17 residues. Germline CDR1 is SGHVS and CDR2 is FNYEAQ. The CDR3 spells CASSPPTGAVGANVLTF.

This sequence joins TRBV20-1 and TRBJ2-7; TCRdb's assignment of TRBD2 cannot be checked, as there is no DNA. Germline V gene data show CDR1 as DFQATT and CDR2 as SNEGSKA (reference sequence). The length of the CDR3 is 14 residues. The CDR3 sequence: CSAKNRAGGGEQYF.

V gene TRBV7-8 combines with J gene TRBJ2-1; TCRdb returns TRBD2, unconfirmable since there is no DNA. This CDR3 comprises 15 residues. The V gene's germline CDR1 is SGHVS and CDR2 FQNEAQ. This CDR3 reads CASSSRGTIRNEQFF.